The 25 T cell receptor beta chains listed next were all sequenced from one sample in a study of response to subunit inactivated influenza vaccine (dated 2018 in TCRdb). Library preparation employed RT-PCR. This sample was sequenced with an Illumina HiSeq 2500. TCRdb redid the processing of the public reads, applying fastp at Q25 and MiXCR, and retained in-frame beta chains. Entries that share a CDR3 protein sequence are merged under the most common genes and DNA. Present in this sample are 450,000 to 600,000 distinct CDR3 sequences, approximately 15% of which were seen just once. The ten largest account for 2.5% to 3.5% of the sample. This material consisted of CD4+ T cells sorted from PBMCs, taken around 25 months after vaccination. Source of these receptors: a man aged 45 to 70 who received an inactivated influenza vaccine. Donor details come from another sample of the same person, matched by shared clones.

The rearrangement uses TRBV6-5 and TRBJ2-2; no definite D call. CDR1 is MNHEY, CDR2 SVGAGI, per germline. The CDR3 extends over 14 amino acids. Trimming took off 4 bases at V and 7 bases at J, with 13 bases between the two ends. DNA for the CDR3: TGTGCCAGCAGTTCCTGGACCAAAGGCGGGGAGCTGTTTTTT. Translation gives CASSSWTKGGELFF.

This clonotype has more than one count but fewer than ten. This chain links TRBV10-2 with TRBJ2-7, with 9 bases matching TRBD1. The CDR3 is made up of 16 amino acids. The junction had 14 bases not matched to a gene; V was cut back by 4 bases and J by 7 bases. Germline CDR1 is WSHSY and CDR2 is SAAADI. The CDR3 here is CASSVSLGQGPGEQYF. DNA for the CDR3: TGCGCCAGCAGTGTTAGTTTGGGACAGGGTCCTGGTGAGCAGTACTTC.

This clonotype occurred a few times. This sequence joins TRBV29-1 and TRBJ2-2; 14 bases agree with TRBD2. The germline CDR1 and CDR2 sequences are SQVTM and ANQGSEA. The V gene end was trimmed by 4 bases and the J gene end by 7 bases; junction bases not matched to a gene: 11. The CDR3 totals 17 residues. The CDR3 region has the DNA TGCAGCGTTGTGGGGGGACTAGCGGGAGAAAATTTCGGGGAGCTGTTTTTT. Translating it yields CSVVGGLAGENFGELFF.

Comment on this clonotype: It may be a read error: a sequence one base away is much more abundant. The gene calls are TRBV24-1 and TRBJ2-7, with 7 bases that match TRBD1. Germline V gives CDR1 KGHDR, CDR2 SFDVKD. The V gene end was trimmed by 0 bases and the J gene end by 13 bases; junction bases not matched to a gene: 8. This CDR3 has 13 residues. In DNA form, the CDR3 reads TGTGCCACCAGTGATTTGATACGGGACAGTCAATACTTC. Translating it yields CATSDLIRDSQYF.

This clonotype has a handful of counts. This chain uses TRBV12-3 or TRBV12-4 with TRBJ2-2; D is ambiguous. This CDR3 is 14 amino acids long. V shed 2 bases and J shed 2 bases, with 6 bases lying between them. The CDR3 nucleotides are TGTGCCAGCAGTTTATCGAGAAACACCGGGGAGCTGTTTTTT. Its translation is CASSLSRNTGELFF.

The rearrangement uses TRBV11-1 and TRBJ1-1; D is unresolved. V lost 5 bases, J lost 5 bases, and 9 bases lay in between. This CDR3 is 12 amino acids long. The germline V gene encodes CDR1 SGHAT and CDR2 FQDESV (reference sequence). The CDR3, as DNA: TGTGCCAGCAGCCAACTGGGGACTGAAGCTTTCTTT. It is translated as CASSQLGTEAFF.

A few counts support this clonotype. The chain is built from TRBV4-1 and TRBJ2-3; 15 positions match TRBD2. V shed 4 bases, J shed 0 bases, and the junction held 5 bases outside the gene matches. Per the germline V gene, CDR1 is MGHRA and CDR2 is YSYEKL. This CDR3 is 18 amino acids long. The CDR3 nucleotides read TGCGCCAGCAGCCGCGGGACTAGCGGGGGGCTTAGCACAGATACGCAGTATTTT. Its translation: CASSRGTSGGLSTDTQYF.

CDR3 amino acids: CASSSSGGAPQYF. The CDR3 coding sequence is TGTGCCAGCAGTTCTAGCGGGGGGGCGCCGCAGTATTTT. The chain carries TRBV6-5 and TRBJ2-3, with 12 positions matching TRBD2. Germline lookup yields CDR1 MNHEY and CDR2 SVGAGI. This CDR3 region has 13 residues. V shed 4 bases and J 10 bases; nucleotides not matched to a gene: 3.

This clonotype has a handful of counts. The chain links TRBV5-1 to TRBJ2-3; D might be TRBD2 (6 bases). V lost 4 bases and J lost 1, with 13 bases in between. There are 15 residues in the CDR3. Germline values: CDR1 SGHRS, CDR2 YFSETQ. The CDR3 bases are TGCGCCAGCAGCCATGAGGAGGGTCGCACAGATACGCAGTATTTT. It encodes CASSHEEGRTDTQYF.

The rearrangement uses TRBV20-1 and TRBJ2-5; 8 nucleotides agree with TRBD1. CDR1 is DFQATT, CDR2 SNEGSKA, per germline (reference sequence). The CDR3 extends over 18 amino acids. The V segment lost 6 bases and the J segment 2 bases; nucleotides outside the gene matches: 20. CDR3 sequence (DNA): TGCAGTGCCACCTCCGACCGGGACAGGACTGGGGCACAAGAGACCCAGTACTTC. Protein sequence: CSATSDRDRTGAQETQYF.

This clonotype was counted only a few times. The V and J genes are TRBV4-1 and TRBJ2-2; either TRBD1 or TRBD2 may fit D (6 bases each). The CDR3 length is 17 residues. Germline values: CDR1 MGHRA, CDR2 YSYEKL. V lost 4 bases and J lost 0, with 15 bases in between. CDR3 DNA: TGCGCCAGCAGCCCGATCTTCGGGGGCACGAACACCGGGGAGCTGTTTTTT. Its protein product is CASSPIFGGTNTGELFF.

This clonotype was detected many times. The chain links TRBV12-3 or TRBV12-4 to TRBJ1-2; D possibly corresponds to TRBD1 (6 bases). V lost 3 bases to trimming and J lost 5 bases, with 10 bases between them. This CDR3 contains 13 residues. Written as DNA, the CDR3 is TGTGCCAGCAGTTTTTCGGGACATTATGGCTACACCTTC. It translates to CASSFSGHYGYTF.

J is TRBJ2-3 and V is TRBV20-1, with TRBD1 matching 11 bases. In germline, CDR1 is DFQATT, CDR2 SNEGSKA (reference sequence). The trim removed 5 bases at V and 2 bases at J, leaving 6 bases unmatched. The CDR3 contains 15 residues. CDR3 protein: CSASPGQGATDTQYF. The CDR3 DNA sequence: TGCAGTGCTTCCCCCGGACAGGGGGCCACAGATACGCAGTATTTT.

In this sample, this clonotype turned up a few times. The genes are TRBV29-1 and TRBJ2-2; 8 bases fit TRBD2. Unmatched junction bases numbered 8, after V lost 5 bases and J lost 3 bases. Germline V gene lookup returns CDR1 SQVTM and CDR2 ANQGSEA. This CDR3 region has 15 residues. Here the CDR3 DNA reads TGCAGCGTTTCACCGGGACTAGGGTACACCGGGGAGCTGTTTTTT. It yields the protein CSVSPGLGYTGELFF.

The gene calls are TRBV4-3 and TRBJ2-2; the match to TRBD2 covers 10 bases. V lost 0 bases to trimming and J lost 2 bases; unmatched junction nucleotides: 6. This CDR3 has 18 residues. Germline V gene lookup returns CDR1 LGHNA and CDR2 YSLEER. The CDR3 coding sequence is TGCGCCAGCAGCCAAGATTTAGGACTAGCGGCCAACACCGGGGAGCTGTTTTTT. Its protein product is CASSQDLGLAANTGELFF.

The J gene is TRBJ1-4, the V gene TRBV7-2; maybe TRBD1 (5 bases). The germline V gene encodes CDR1 SGHTA and CDR2 FQGNSA. The CDR3 is made up of 14 amino acids. Trimming cost V 5 bases and J 8 bases, with 15 bases left between them. The CDR3 nucleotides read TGTGCCAGCAGCCCACACAGGTTGGGGGAAAAACTGTTTTTT. Its translation: CASSPHRLGEKLFF.

This clonotype was observed a few times. The chain employs TRBV20-1 and TRBJ1-4, with D unresolved. Germline CDR1 and CDR2: DFQATT and SNEGSKA (reference sequence). The V gene lost 4 bases and the J gene lost 8 bases, with 5 bases spanning the gap. The length of the CDR3 is 10 residues. Here the CDR3 reads CSAMREKLFF. In nucleotides, the CDR3 is TGCAGTGCTATGAGGGAAAAACTGTTTTTT.

The chain carries TRBV20-1 and TRBJ1-1; TRBD1 matches at 11 bases. Germline CDR1 DFQATT, CDR2 SNEGSKA (reference sequence). The CDR3 runs 14 residues. The V gene end was trimmed by 3 bases and the J gene end by 7 bases; junction bases not matched to a gene: 7. The CDR3 sequence: CSARYRTGGFEAFF. The CDR3 DNA is TGCAGTGCTAGGTACCGGACAGGGGGCTTTGAAGCTTTCTTT.

The chain joins TRBV29-1 to TRBJ2-6; D is uncertain. Germline CDR1 SQVTM, CDR2 ANQGSEA. This CDR3 is built from 15 residues. The V end lost 3 bases, the J end lost 2 bases, and 11 bases lay between the germline ends. Here the CDR3 DNA reads TGCAGCGTTGAGGGGTCCCGCCCTGGGGCCAACGTCCTGACTTTC. Its translation is CSVEGSRPGANVLTF.

This sequence joins TRBV10-3 and TRBJ2-1; tentatively, D is TRBD2 (5 bases). Between the trimmed V and J ends, which lost 0 bases and 4 bases, there was a span of 13 bases. CDR1 ENHRY and CDR2 SYGVKD come from the germline V gene. This CDR3 comprises 16 residues. Here the CDR3 reads CAISESMGSAYNEQFF. Written as DNA, the CDR3 is TGTGCCATCAGTGAGTCGATGGGTAGCGCGTACAATGAGCAGTTCTTC.

The sample holds a few counts of this clonotype. CDR3 sequence: CASSQAPLAGGRRTQYF. The CDR3 bases are TGCGCCAGCAGCCAAGCGCCACTAGCGGGGGGCCGACGGACCCAGTACTTC. The rearrangement uses TRBV4-1 and TRBJ2-5; 12 bases map to TRBD2. The length of the CDR3 is 17 residues. Germline loops: CDR1 MGHRA, CDR2 YSYEKL. V trimming: 1 base; J trimming: 7 bases; junction bases outside the gene matches: 10.

A few counts support this clonotype. This chain connects TRBV6-1 to TRBJ2-1, with 10 bases identical to TRBD2. The CDR3 has 14 amino acids. Germline values: CDR1 MNHNS, CDR2 SASEGT. The V gene end was trimmed by 7 bases and the J gene end by 14 bases; junction bases not matched to a gene: 14. The CDR3 loop reads CASTAWLAGVTEFF. CDR3 bases: TGTGCCAGCACCGCCTGGCTAGCGGGAGTTACGGAGTTCTTC.

This clonotype turned up a few times. V and J are TRBV12-3 or TRBV12-4 and TRBJ1-5; D is possibly TRBD1 (5 bases). V lost 6 bases, J lost 5 bases, and 17 bases lay in between. The CDR3 contains 15 residues. The CDR3 here is CASRAGTPPYQPQHF. The CDR3 nucleotides are TGTGCCAGCAGAGCCGGGACTCCCCCTTATCAGCCCCAGCATTTT.

This clonotype was seen a handful of times. The CDR3 sequence is CASSQGGTAKNIQYF. The CDR3 DNA reads as TGTGCCAGCAGCCAAGGGGGTACGGCCAAAAACATTCAGTACTTC. The chain combines TRBV14 with TRBJ2-4, with no clear D. V was cut by 1 base and J by 1 base, with 8 bases left in between. The V gene's germline CDR1 is SGHDN and CDR2 FVKESK. The CDR3 is made up of 15 amino acids.

V is TRBV5-1 and J is TRBJ1-1; D not certain. The CDR3 is 15 residues long. The germline gives CDR1 SGHRS, CDR2 YFSETQ. Deletions cut 0 bases from V and 6 bases from J, with 15 bases between. The CDR3: CASSLVPNEHAEAFF. The CDR3 coding sequence is TGCGCCAGCAGCTTGGTTCCGAATGAACACGCTGAAGCTTTCTTT.